One and the same sample provided the 23 T cell receptor beta chains below, sequenced in a study of T cell repertoires in cytomegalovirus infection. TCRdb reanalysed the reads using MiXCR and keeps one entry per CDR3 protein. The table has approximately 150,000 distinct CDR3 sequences, approximately 17% seen once. The sample consisted of CD8+ T cells from PBMCs. The receptors stem from a human donor in good health (CMV status not recorded). Some clones in this sample may be carry-over from other donors' samples.

The chain combines TRBV7-8 with TRBJ2-7; a possible D gene is TRBD2 (5 bases). Germline values: CDR1 SGHVS, CDR2 FQNEAQ. This CDR3 is 14 amino acids long. V was cut by 4 bases and J by 2 bases, with 12 bases left in between. CDR3 sequence reads: CASSSSGLTYEQYF. The DNA for the CDR3 is TGTGCCAGCAGCTCGAGCGGCCTTACCTACGAGCAGTACTTC.

This clonotype was observed at least ten times. The chain combines TRBV6-2 or TRBV6-3 with TRBJ2-2; 7 bases fit TRBD2. Germline V gene data show CDR1 as MNHEY and CDR2 as SVGEGT. Trimming cost V 4 bases and J 2 bases; bases outside gene matches: 4. The CDR3 consists of 15 residues. The CDR3 DNA sequence: TGTGCCAGCAGTTGGCTAGCGGCCAACACCGGGGAGCTGTTTTTT. Translated: CASSWLAANTGELFF.

This clonotype was seen a handful of times. The J gene is TRBJ2-1, the V gene TRBV20-1; TRBD2 matches at 10 bases. With 2 bases clipped from V and 4 bases from J, the junction kept 2 bases outside the gene matches. The CDR3 runs 14 residues. In germline, CDR1 is DFQATT, CDR2 SNEGSKA (reference sequence). Written as DNA, the CDR3 is TGCAGTGCTAGATTAGCGGGGGGATACAATGAGCAGTTCTTC. Its translation: CSARLAGGYNEQFF.

This clonotype has a handful of counts. V and J are TRBV7-9 and TRBJ2-5; D ambiguous. This CDR3 region has 14 residues. V was shortened by 5 bases and J by 1 base, with 11 bases between the two germline ends. Germline V gene lookup returns CDR1 SEHNR and CDR2 FQNEAQ (reference sequence). The CDR3 DNA reads TGTGCCAGCAGCCAATTGAACACCCAAGAGACCCAGTACTTC. Its translation: CASSQLNTQETQYF. Drawing the rest from reference TRBV7-9 and TRBJ2-5, the complete variable domain is DTGVSQNPRHKITKRGQNVTFRCDPISEHNRLYWYRQTLGQGPEFLTYFQNEAQLEKSRLLSDRFSAERPKGSFSTLEIQRTEQGDSAMYLCASSQLNTQETQYFGPGTRLLVL.

The V call is TRBV7-9, the J call TRBJ1-2; a possible D gene is TRBD1 (6 bases). The CDR3 length is 15 residues. V lost 0 bases, J lost 4 bases, and 12 bases lay in between. Per germline, CDR1 SEHNR and CDR2 FQNEAQ (reference sequence). Here the CDR3 reads CASSLAGGKPYGYTF. The CDR3 nucleotides are TGTGCCAGCAGCTTAGCGGGGGGCAAACCCTATGGCTACACCTTC.

The J gene is TRBJ2-2, the V gene TRBV11-2, with a tentative D call TRBD1 (5 bases). V lost 5 bases to trimming and J lost 2 bases, with 15 bases between them. Germline V gives CDR1 SGHAT, CDR2 FQNNGV. This CDR3 region has 16 residues. CDR3 residues: CASSPSTTVNTGELFF. CDR3 coding DNA: TGTGCCAGCAGCCCATCGACGACAGTTAACACCGGGGAGCTGTTTTTT.

A few counts support this clonotype. The genes are TRBV7-6 and TRBJ1-4; D remains ambiguous. In germline, CDR1 is SGHVS, CDR2 FNYEAQ. The CDR3 runs 17 residues. Trimming pared 5 bases from V and 6 bases from J, leaving 22 bases between. This chain's CDR3 is CASSPDGILRAHEKLFF. DNA of the CDR3: TGTGCCAGCAGCCCGGACGGAATTCTCCGGGCGCATGAAAAACTGTTTTTT. Together with reference TRBV7-6 and TRBJ1-4, the CDR3 gives the full variable domain: GAGVSQSPRYKVTKRGQDVALRCDPISGHVSLYWYRQALGQGPEFLTYFNYEAQQDKSGLPNDRFSAERPEGSISTLTIQRTEQRDSAMYRCASSPDGILRAHEKLFFGSGTQLSVL.

The J gene is TRBJ2-5, the V gene TRBV29-1; D might be TRBD2 (6 bases). Trimming took off 7 bases at V and 7 bases at J, with 16 bases between the two ends. Germline values: CDR1 SQVTM, CDR2 ANQGSEA. This CDR3 is built from 12 residues. The CDR3 DNA sequence: TGCAGCGCTCACGGCGGGGACTCGACCCAGTACTTC. It yields the protein CSAHGGDSTQYF.

The chain uses TRBV20-1 and TRBJ1-2; D not certain. Trimming left V 3 bases short and J 2 bases short, with 10 bases between. Germline V gene lookup returns CDR1 DFQATT and CDR2 SNEGSKA (reference sequence). The CDR3 totals 13 residues. The CDR3 region has the DNA TGCAGTGCTAGTGGCATTTCCAACTATGGCTACACCTTC. This gives the protein CSASGISNYGYTF.

The chain has TRBV7-8 and TRBJ1-1; 7 positions match TRBD1. Trimming at V came to 5 bases and at J to 6 bases, leaving 12 bases not matched to a gene. Germline CDR1 SGHVS, CDR2 FQNEAQ. The CDR3 sequence is 15 residues long. CDR3 loop: CASSPTGGQGAEAFF. The CDR3 DNA follows: TGTGCCAGCAGCCCTACGGGGGGGCAGGGGGCTGAAGCTTTCTTT.

The sample holds a few counts of this clonotype. J is TRBJ2-1 and V is TRBV28; D gene ambiguous. The ends were cut back, 2 bases at V and 1 base at J, with 9 bases in the middle. The CDR3 is 15 residues long. Per germline, CDR1 MDHEN and CDR2 SYDVKM. CDR3 sequence (DNA): TGTGCCAGCAGTTTACCCGACAAATCCTACAATGAGCAGTTCTTC. Translated: CASSLPDKSYNEQFF.

This clonotype was counted only a few times. The CDR3 region is CASSFFFRDRDRGYEQYF. The DNA of the CDR3 is TGTGCCAGCAGCTTCTTCTTTCGGGACAGGGATCGAGGCTACGAGCAGTACTTC. The gene calls are TRBV5-6 and TRBJ2-7; 9 nucleotides match TRBD1. With V trimmed by 2 bases and J by 3 bases, 15 bases remained unmatched. Germline V gene data show CDR1 as SGHDT and CDR2 as YYEEEE. The CDR3 is 18 residues long. Together with reference TRBV5-6 and TRBJ2-7, the CDR3 gives the full variable domain: DAGVTQSPTHLIKTRGQQVTLRCSPKSGHDTVSWYQQALGQGPQFIFQYYEEEERQRGNFPDRFSGHQFPNYSSELNVNALLLGDSALYLCASSFFFRDRDRGYEQYFGPGTRLTVT.

The chain links TRBV6-2 or TRBV6-3 to TRBJ2-2; TRBD1 matches at 8 bases. V trimming: 2 bases; J trimming: 5 bases; junction bases outside the gene matches: 13. CDR1 and CDR2 from the germline V gene are MNHEY and SVGEGT. The CDR3 runs to 18 residues. CDR3 region: CASSYGPGGVSWTGELFF. The CDR3, as DNA: TGTGCCAGCAGTTACGGGCCAGGGGGCGTATCTTGGACCGGGGAGCTGTTTTTT.

The chain links TRBV6-1 to TRBJ2-3, with a possible D match to TRBD2 (5 bases). V was trimmed by 6 bases and J by 4 bases, leaving 14 bases between them. CDR1 is MNHNS and CDR2 is SASEGT in the germline V gene. The length of the CDR3 is 14 residues. The CDR3 region has the DNA TGTGCCAGCAGGGAGAGGGTAGACCCAGATACGCAGTATTTT. Encoded protein: CASRERVDPDTQYF.

This clonotype was counted between two and nine times. The chain is built from TRBV14 and TRBJ1-3; D perhaps matches TRBD1 (6 bases). The V end lost 4 bases, the J end lost 1 base, and 14 bases lay between the germline ends. Germline V gene sequence: CDR1 SGHDN, CDR2 FVKESK. The CDR3 covers 16 residues. The CDR3 reads CASSPRQGQSGNTIYF. For the CDR3, the DNA is TGTGCCAGCAGCCCCAGGCAGGGGCAATCTGGAAACACCATATATTTT.

This chain joins TRBV14 and TRBJ1-3; no reliable D call. Germline V lookup: CDR1 SGHDN, CDR2 FVKESK. The CDR3 is made up of 14 amino acids. V was clipped by 2 bases and J by 2 bases, with 7 bases between them. The CDR3 bases are TGTGCCAGCAGCCAAAGACAAGCTGGAAACACCATATATTTT. This codes for CASSQRQAGNTIYF.

This clonotype was observed a few times. The V gene is TRBV7-2, the J gene TRBJ1-1, with unresolved D. The V end was cut by 8 bases, the J end by 4 bases, with 11 bases between. The CDR3 runs 12 residues. CDR1 SGHTA and CDR2 FQGNSA come from the germline V gene. CDR3 coding DNA: TGTGCCAGCCTATTGCGGCTCACTGAAGCTTTCTTT. It specifies CASLLRLTEAFF.

This clonotype was detected a few times. V and J are TRBV7-2 and TRBJ1-1, with 7 bases aligning to TRBD1. Germline lookup yields CDR1 SGHTA and CDR2 FQGNSA. The CDR3 has 13 amino acids. V dropped 2 bases and J dropped 4; count of bases not matched to a gene: 1. CDR3 amino acids: CASSLRDSTEAFF. The DNA for the CDR3 is TGTGCCAGCAGCTTACGGGACAGCACTGAAGCTTTCTTT.

The genes are TRBV7-2 and TRBJ2-1; TRBD1 aligns across 7 bases. CDR1 SGHTA and CDR2 FQGNSA come from the germline V gene. The J segment lost 7 bases and the V segment lost 1 base, leaving 10 bases of the junction unmatched. The CDR3 length is 16 residues. This CDR3 is CASSLVQGSTANEQFF. In nucleotides, the CDR3 is TGTGCCAGCAGCTTAGTACAGGGGAGCACTGCGAATGAGCAGTTCTTC.

The chain has TRBV6-2 or TRBV6-3 and TRBJ2-7; D is ambiguous. Germline lookup yields CDR1 MNHEY and CDR2 SVGEGT. The CDR3 sequence is 11 residues long. Trimming pared 6 bases from V and 7 bases from J, leaving 10 bases between. CDR3 sequence reads: CASSHAREQYF. As DNA, the CDR3 is TGTGCCAGCAGCCACGCTAGGGAGCAGTACTTC.

The sample holds a few counts of this clonotype. CDR3 in amino acids: CASSSRFTEAFF. CDR3 bases: TGTGCCAGCAGCTCTAGATTCACTGAAGCTTTCTTT. The gene calls are TRBV7-2 and TRBJ1-1; D ambiguous. CDR3 size: 12 residues. With 4 bases removed from V and 4 bases from J, the gap between germline ends came to 7 bases. The germline CDR1 and CDR2 sequences are SGHTA and FQGNSA.

The table lists this clonotype with a few counts. This chain connects TRBV7-2 to TRBJ2-2, with unresolved D. The CDR3 contains 11 residues. Germline values: CDR1 SGHTA, CDR2 FQGNSA. Trimming removed 7 bases at V and 9 bases at J, with 9 bases between. The CDR3 sequence: CASTLSRELFF. CDR3 nucleotide sequence: TGTGCCAGCACTCTCTCCCGGGAGCTGTTTTTT.

The chain employs TRBV14 and TRBJ2-7; D is unclear. The CDR3 has 13 residues. V gave up 5 bases and J gave up 3 bases, with 11 bases separating them. Germline values: CDR1 SGHDN, CDR2 FVKESK. CDR3 protein: CASSYSWGYEQYF. The DNA of the CDR3 is TGTGCCAGCAGCTACAGTTGGGGCTACGAGCAGTACTTC.